This entry features one T cell receptor (beta chain) sequence. CDR3 length equals 16 residues. V gave up 5 bases and J gave up 1 base, with 16 bases separating them. Germline V gene lookup returns CDR1 MNHEY and CDR2 SMNVEV (reference sequence). The data originate from a study of shared clonotypes between healthy human individuals. Only in-frame clones appear in the TCRdb table, and some are missing; sequencing was by immunoSEQ multiplex PCR. The sample has about 2.4 million clones, approximately 93% seen once. The sequence was collected from a young man in good health. Some clones in this sample may be carry-over from other donors' samples. This rearrangement joins TRBV27 to TRBJ2-3, with D possibly matching TRBD2 (6 bases). Sample: naive CD4+ T cells from PBMCs. Subset noted: CD45RA+ positively selected. Written as DNA, the CDR3 is TGTGCCAGCAGTGCGAGTAGGGCTAGCGGCACAGATACGCAGTATTTT. It specifies CASSASRASGTDTQYF.